The clone carrying this T cell receptor beta chain appeared a single time. This specimen comes from a study of blood T cell repertoires in COVID-19. Source study methods: The authors estimated nucleated cell counts from reference gene primer amplification. Assay used: immunoSEQ multiplex PCR; TCRdb lists only in-frame clones, some missing. The DNA gave D and trimming, while V, J and clone size come from that table. The sample consists of about 69,000 clones, approximately 79% of them appearing once. CDR3 length equals 15 residues. Per the germline V gene, CDR1 is MDHEN and CDR2 is SYDVKM. V lost 2 bases and J lost 2, with 10 bases in between.

V gene TRBV28 combines with J gene TRBJ2-1; D is uncertain. This clonotype was sampled from a human donor in a cohort sampled during active COVID-19. The specimen sequenced was peripheral blood. This chain's CDR3 is CASSLPTATYNEQFF. The CDR3 nucleotides are TGTGCCAGCAGTTTACCCACAGCTACCTACAATGAGCAGTTCTTC.